This record concerns one T cell receptor (beta chain) sequence. Its antigen is currently not known. No base-level quality is on record; no much larger clone is a single base apart. Libraries of naive CD8 T cells were built from anywhere between about 18,000 and 1,000,000 sorted cells, with 10%, 30% or 50% of the purified RNA used. Naive CD8 T cells, defined as CD8+CD4-CCR7+CD45RA+, were FACS-sorted into RLT Plus buffer on a BD FACSAria II. Roughly ten TCR copies' worth of Jurkat RNA were spiked into about 20,000-1,000,000 naive CD8 T cell samples to test detection sensitivity. CD8 T cells were enriched with RosetteSep CD8+ T Cell Enrichment Cocktail and Ficoll-Paque, followed by ACK red cell lysis. The protocol used for the library was PCR. TCRdb lists the instrument as Illumina HiSeq 4000. Preparation of bulk TCR libraries followed a previously described approach, with the TCR primers listed in Table S5. Total RNA was purified with the Qiagen AllPrep DNA/RNA kit. Before analysis, reads from multiple sequencing runs of the same library were pooled. The paper's data handling went like this. Reads were retained only if the reads had an exact TCR constant sequence, and the retained reads were trimmed to 150 nt and grouped according to their 12-nt molecular barcodes. Reads within each barcode group were sub-clustered using a 15% Levenshtein threshold, and quality-weighted consensus sequences were constructed for each RNA molecule. Non-functional sequences were discarded, and so were lower-count sequences lying one edit away from another sequence. On the basis of fitting two negative binomial distributions, barcode sub-clusters with fewer than 20% of the maximum read count were discarded. TCRdb trimmed the raw reads at Q25, called clones with MiXCR and kept productive beta chains. Identical CDR3 proteins give one entry, which carries the most common genes and DNA. TCRdb, not the authors, supplied the V and J calls. The sample yields 300,000 to 400,000 distinct CDR3 sequences; over 20% were counted once. The leading ten clones occupy about 0.79% of the sample.

This record belongs to a study of molecular identifiers for immune sequencing clone quantification (dated by TCRdb to the late 2010s). About the investigation overall: For a replicate experiment, RNA from 20,000 or 100,000 naive CD8 T cells was divided into five aliquots, and four of the five aliquots were sequenced. CD8 T cells were used in a methods study to benchmark molecular-identifier clustering-based TCR repertoire sequencing (MIDCIRS) and TCR RNA copy counting. The paper as a whole reports these results and caveats: Naive libraries contained spiked-in Jurkat TCR RNA (roughly 10 copies' worth), which is not part of the donor repertoire. Modeling estimated about three recovered TCR RNA copies per cell, compared with about 9.3 by digital PCR, which implies roughly 30% capture efficiency. Spiked-in Jurkat TCR RNA equivalent to a single cell was reported to be detectable even among one million naive CD8 T cells. When barcode sub-clustering was not used, chimeric consensus sequences inflated TCR diversity, with chimeras reaching as high as 47%. In CMV-specific effector cells, over 98% of molecules were held by clones above 20 RNA copies, whereas under 1% of molecules were held by such clones in naive cells. Highly expanded clone sizes could be underestimated if identical TCR molecules share a barcode.

The CDR3 spans 14 residues, from the cysteine through the phenylalanine. Only CDR3 DNA remains: 42 bases, in frame from the first base. According to the germline V gene, CDR1 reads SGHRS and CDR2 reads YFSETQ. For this chain, trimming is 4 bases at the V end and 3 bases at the J end, and the number of junction bases without a gene match is 5. The chain uses TRBV5-1 and TRBJ2-7; TRBD1 matches 9 bases in the middle. The material sequenced was naive CD8+ T cells from blood, with Jurkat cell RNA spiked in. The sample's cell subset or site label, decoded: FACS-sorted CD8+CD4-CCR7+CD45RA+ naive T cells. The TCR was taken from a human donor in good health. Some libraries in this study had Jurkat cell RNA spiked in. The nucleotides read TGCGCCAGCAGCGAGGACAGGGGTTACTACGAGCAGTACTTC. It encodes CASSEDRGYYEQYF.